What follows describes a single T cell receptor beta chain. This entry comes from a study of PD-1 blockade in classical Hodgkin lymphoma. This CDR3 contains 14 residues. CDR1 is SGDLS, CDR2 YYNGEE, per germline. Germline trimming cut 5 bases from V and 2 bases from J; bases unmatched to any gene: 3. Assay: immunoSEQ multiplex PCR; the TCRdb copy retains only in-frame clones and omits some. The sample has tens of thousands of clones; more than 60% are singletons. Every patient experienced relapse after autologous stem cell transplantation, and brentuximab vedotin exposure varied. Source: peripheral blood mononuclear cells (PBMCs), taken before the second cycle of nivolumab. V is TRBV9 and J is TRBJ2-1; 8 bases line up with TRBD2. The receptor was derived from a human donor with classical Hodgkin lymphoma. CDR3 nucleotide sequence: TGTGCCAGCAGTCCCGGGGGGGCCTACAATGAGCAGTTCTTC. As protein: CASSPGGAYNEQFF.